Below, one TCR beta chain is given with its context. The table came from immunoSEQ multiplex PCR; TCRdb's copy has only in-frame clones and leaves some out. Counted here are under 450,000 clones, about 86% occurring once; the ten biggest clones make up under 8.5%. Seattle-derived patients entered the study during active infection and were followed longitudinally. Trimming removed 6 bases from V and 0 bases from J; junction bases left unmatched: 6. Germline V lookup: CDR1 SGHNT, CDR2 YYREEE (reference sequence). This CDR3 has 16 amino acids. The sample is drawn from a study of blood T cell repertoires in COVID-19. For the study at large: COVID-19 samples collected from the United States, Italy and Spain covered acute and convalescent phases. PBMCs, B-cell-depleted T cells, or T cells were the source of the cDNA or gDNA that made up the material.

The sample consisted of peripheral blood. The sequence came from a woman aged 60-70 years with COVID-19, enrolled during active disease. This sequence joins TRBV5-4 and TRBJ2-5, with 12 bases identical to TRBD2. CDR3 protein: CASTGTSGGYQETQYF. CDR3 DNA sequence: TGTGCCAGCACCGGAACTAGCGGGGGGTACCAAGAGACCCAGTACTTC.